This T cell receptor (beta chain) was sequenced for a study of shared clonotypes between healthy human individuals. Germline CDR1 and CDR2: SEHNR and FQNEAQ (reference sequence). V was cut by 5 bases and J by 0 bases, with 14 bases left in between. This CDR3 spans 16 amino acids. Using immunoSEQ multiplex PCR, the repertoire was profiled, and TCRdb retains in-frame clones only, with some absent. The data contain about 2.3 million clones, 90% to 95% of them singletons. The chain uses TRBV7-9 and TRBJ2-1; D gene uncertain. Specimen: naive CD4+ T cells from PBMCs. This sample's subset: CD45RA+ positively selected. The clonotype was recovered from a man aged 18 to 29 in good health. Some clones in this sample may be carry-over from other donors' samples. CDR3 DNA sequence: TGTGCCAGCAGCGGAATGAGGTACACCTCCTACAATGAGCAGTTCTTC. It is translated as CASSGMRYTSYNEQFF.